The 8 T cell receptor beta chains in this list originate from one sample, sequenced in a study of T-cell memory formation after mild COVID-19 (dated by TCRdb to the early 2020s). Libraries came from 5' RACE. Reads for this sample came from an Illumina NovaSeq 6000. TCRdb ran its own pipeline on the public reads, namely fastp trimming at Q25 and MiXCR clone calling, and kept in-frame beta chains. Every entry covers one CDR3 protein and lists the most common genes and DNA from its rows. This sample gives about 210,000 distinct CDR3 sequences in total; under 12% of them show up just once. The ten largest clonotypes hold under 3.5% of the sample. The sample was PBMCs or a T cell subset sorted from them (not recorded which). The receptors come from a man younger than 30 who had mild COVID-19 (a few samples of this study predate the infection). The sample titles of this study are shuffled in the database, so cell type and time point are left out; the donor was told from shared clones.

This clonotype was detected ten times or more. The CDR3 loop reads CASSSSGTGGEKLFF. CDR3 nucleotide sequence: TGCGCCAGCAGCTCTTCCGGGACAGGGGGCGAAAAACTGTTTTTT. The V gene is TRBV5-1, the J gene TRBJ1-4; TRBD1 agrees at 12 bases. CDR1 is SGHRS and CDR2 is YFSETQ in the germline V gene. CDR3 length: 15 residues. The junction had 5 bases not matched to a gene; V was cut back by 3 bases and J by 8 bases.

This clonotype was seen repeatedly, ten times or more. The CDR3 DNA reads as TGTGCCAGCAGCTTAGCTACAGCGAACACCGGGGAGCTGTTTTTT. Translated: CASSLATANTGELFF. The chain carries TRBV7-2 and TRBJ2-2; D not resolved. Between the trimmed V and J ends, which lost 0 bases and 0 bases, there was a span of 5 bases. The CDR3 is 15 residues long. Germline V gene lookup returns CDR1 SGHTA and CDR2 FQGNSA.

The chain carries TRBV28 and TRBJ2-1; TRBD1 aligns across 9 bases. The CDR3 has 16 residues. V lost 2 bases to trimming and J lost 4 bases; unmatched junction nucleotides: 6. The V gene's germline CDR1 is MDHEN and CDR2 SYDVKM. CDR3 in DNA: TGTGCCAGCAGTTTAGCGACAGGGGGGCGATACAATGAGCAGTTCTTC. Translating it yields CASSLATGGRYNEQFF.

The rearrangement links TRBV5-1 to TRBJ1-2, with D unclear. V was trimmed by 2 bases and J by 4 bases, leaving 18 bases between them. CDR1 and CDR2 (germline): SGHRS, YFSETQ. The length of the CDR3 is 16 residues. CDR3 region: CASSFTGRTIVYGYTF. In nucleotides, the CDR3 is TGCGCCAGCAGCTTTACGGGCAGGACTATCGTCTATGGCTACACCTTC.

This clonotype appeared many times. The rearrangement links TRBV5-1 to TRBJ2-6; D is undetermined. In germline, CDR1 is SGHRS, CDR2 YFSETQ. V was trimmed by 2 bases and J by 2 bases, leaving 5 bases between them. The CDR3 sequence is 14 residues long. The CDR3 sequence: CASSFVTGANVLTF. Here the CDR3 DNA reads TGCGCCAGCAGCTTCGTTACTGGGGCCAACGTCCTGACTTTC.

The genes are TRBV6-1 and TRBJ1-3, with D maybe TRBD1 (5 bases). This CDR3 is 15 amino acids long. Trimming removed 7 bases from V and 0 bases from J, with 13 bases in between. Germline V gives CDR1 MNHNS, CDR2 SASEGT. This CDR3 reads CASTRDRDSGNTIYF. CDR3 in DNA: TGTGCCAGCACTCGGGACCGAGACTCTGGAAACACCATATATTTT.

This clonotype was observed a few times. The V and J genes are TRBV5-1 and TRBJ2-5, with 9 positions matching TRBD1. From germline, CDR1 is SGHRS and CDR2 YFSETQ. Trimming at V came to 7 bases and at J to 5 bases, leaving 12 bases not matched to a gene. CDR3 length: 15 residues. As DNA, the CDR3 is TGCGCCAGCGGGACAGGGCTACCTAGCCAGGAGACCCAGTACTTC. Translation: CASGTGLPSQETQYF.

The chain combines TRBV5-1 with TRBJ2-5; 8 positions match TRBD2. CDR1 and CDR2 (germline): SGHRS, YFSETQ. V dropped 0 bases and J dropped 3; count of bases not matched to a gene: 1. The CDR3 runs 14 residues. The CDR3 spells CASSLAAGEETQYF. The CDR3 region has the DNA TGCGCCAGCAGCTTGGCAGCGGGGGAAGAGACCCAGTACTTC. Looking up the rest from reference TRBV5-1 and TRBJ2-5 gives the full variable domain: KAGVTQTPRYLIKTRGQQVTLSCSPISGHRSVSWYQQTPGQGLQFLFEYFSETQRNKGNFPGRFSGRQFSNSRSEMNVSTLELGDSALYLCASSLAAGEETQYFGPGTRLLVL.